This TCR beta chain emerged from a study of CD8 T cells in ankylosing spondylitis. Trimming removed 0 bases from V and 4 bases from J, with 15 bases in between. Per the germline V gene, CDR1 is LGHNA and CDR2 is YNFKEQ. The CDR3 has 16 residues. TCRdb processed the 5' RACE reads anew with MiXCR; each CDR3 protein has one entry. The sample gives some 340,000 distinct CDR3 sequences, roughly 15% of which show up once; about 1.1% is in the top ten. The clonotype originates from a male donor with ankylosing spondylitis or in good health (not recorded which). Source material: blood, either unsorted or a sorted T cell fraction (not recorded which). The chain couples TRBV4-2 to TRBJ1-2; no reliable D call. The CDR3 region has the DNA TGTGCCAGCAGCCAAGAATGGTCTGGCCGGACCTATGGCTACACCTTC. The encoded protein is CASSQEWSGRTYGYTF.